The 28 T cell receptor beta chains listed next were all sequenced from one sample in a study of CD8 T cells in Susac syndrome (dated by TCRdb to about 2019). The library was prepared using the immunoSEQ multiplex PCR assay. RNA was extracted using the RNeasy kit, and roughly 0.5 to 1 microgram was reverse transcribed with random hexamers. Using fastp at Q25 and MiXCR, TCRdb reprocessed the public reads and kept productive beta chains. CDR3 protein sequences are deduplicated, and each keeps its most common genes and DNA. The sample profile shows around 160,000 distinct CDR3 sequences; roughly 95% of them were found once. The ten top clones hold roughly 0.099% of the sample. The material sequenced was CD4+ T cells from PBMCs. The receptors derive from a human donor with multiple sclerosis.

In its sample, this clonotype was seen once. V gene TRBV4-1 combines with J gene TRBJ2-3; 14 nucleotides line up with TRBD2. Unmatched junction bases numbered 18, after V lost 3 bases and J lost 4 bases. The V gene's germline CDR1 is MGHRA and CDR2 YSYEKL. This CDR3 has 21 residues. In DNA form, the CDR3 reads TGCGCCAGCAGCCACGGTCGATTGAGGACTAGCGGGAGGCCGGGGGCAGATACGCAGTATTTT. Translation: CASSHGRLRTSGRPGADTQYF.

This sequence joins TRBV7-3 and TRBJ1-2; TRBD1 might be the D (6 bases). Trimming cost V 5 bases and J 9 bases, with 19 bases left between them. Germline CDR1 SGHTA, CDR2 FQGTGA. CDR3 length: 14 residues. CDR3 sequence (DNA): TGTGCCAGCAGCGTTAACTCACAGGGTAACAGCTACACCTTC. This translates into CASSVNSQGNSYTF.

This chain links TRBV29-1 with TRBJ1-1, with 7 bases matching TRBD1. This CDR3 region has 12 residues. Per the germline V gene, CDR1 is SQVTM and CDR2 is ANQGSEA. CDR3 amino acids: CASRGDSMEAFF. DNA for the CDR3: TGCGCCTCGCGGGGGGACAGTATGGAAGCTTTCTTT.

The V gene is TRBV29-1, the J gene TRBJ2-1; D possibly uses TRBD1 or TRBD2 (6 bases each). The germline V and J ends were trimmed by 4 bases and 9 bases, with 13 bases remaining between them. The germline gives CDR1 SQVTM, CDR2 ANQGSEA. The CDR3 consists of 12 residues. Here the CDR3 reads CSVVWGASEQFF. CDR3 DNA: TGCAGCGTTGTGTGGGGGGCCAGTGAGCAGTTCTTC.

This chain joins TRBV19 and TRBJ2-1, with 7 bases lining up with TRBD2. The CDR3 consists of 18 residues. The germline V gene has CDR1 LNHDA and CDR2 SQIVND (reference sequence). The V gene end was trimmed by 2 bases and the J gene end by 2 bases; junction bases not matched to a gene: 12. CDR3 amino acids: CASSIPPGGRAPYNEQFF. The CDR3 DNA follows: TGTGCCAGTAGTATACCCCCCGGGGGGAGGGCCCCCTACAATGAGCAGTTCTTC.

This clonotype was detected only once. The chain has TRBV28 and TRBJ1-5; 10 nucleotides line up with TRBD1. Germline V gene lookup returns CDR1 MDHEN and CDR2 SYDVKM. This CDR3 region has 14 residues. J was trimmed by 4 bases and V by 9 bases; bases with no gene match: 6. The CDR3 nucleotides read TGTGCCAGTAATGAGGGACAGGGGAATCAGCCCCAGCATTTT. Protein product: CASNEGQGNQPQHF.

The chain employs TRBV19 and TRBJ2-2, with 9 nucleotides matching TRBD1. The CDR3 length is 16 residues. CDR1 is LNHDA and CDR2 is SQIVND in the germline V gene (reference sequence). The ends lost 6 bases at V and 5 bases at J; junction bases unmatched: 10. The CDR3 DNA reads as TGTGCCAGTAGGGACAGGGGAGCTGTAATGACCGGGGAGCTGTTTTTT. This encodes CASRDRGAVMTGELFF. Full variable domain (outside the CDR3, taken from reference TRBV19 and TRBJ2-2): DGGITQSPKYLFRKEGQNVTLSCEQNLNHDAMYWYRQDPGQGLRLIYYSQIVNDFQKGDIAEGYSVSREKKESFPLTVTSAQKNPTAFYLCASRDRGAVMTGELFFGEGSRLTVL.

The genes are TRBV18 and TRBJ1-1; possibly TRBD1 for D (5 bases). The V end was cut by 2 bases, the J end by 2 bases, with 12 bases between. This CDR3 has 15 residues. Per germline, CDR1 KGHSH and CDR2 LQKENI. This chain's CDR3 is CASSPTRQYNTEAFF. Here the CDR3 DNA reads TGTGCCAGCTCACCAACGAGACAGTACAACACTGAAGCTTTCTTT. The complete variable domain, with remaining parts taken from reference TRBV18 and TRBJ1-1, reads NAGVMQNPRHLVRRRGQEARLRCSPMKGHSHVYWYRQLPEEGLKFMVYLQKENIIDESGMPKERFSAEFPKEGPSILRIQQVVRGDSAAYFCASSPTRQYNTEAFFGQGTRLTVV.

This chain uses TRBV30 with TRBJ2-2; the D is unclear. CDR1 is GTSNPN, CDR2 SVGIG, per germline (reference sequence). Deletions cut 3 bases from V and 5 bases from J, with 10 bases between. This CDR3 has 13 residues. The DNA of the CDR3 is TGTGCCTGGAGGGCAGGCTGGACCGGGGAGCTGTTTTTT. As protein: CAWRAGWTGELFF.

This chain connects TRBV7-9 to TRBJ1-1; D is perhaps TRBD1 (5 bases). Germline lookup yields CDR1 SEHNR and CDR2 FQNEAQ (reference sequence). This CDR3 has 14 residues. V was cut by 7 bases and J by 1 base, with 13 bases left in between. CDR3 protein: CASNQGRGNTEAFF. The CDR3 DNA is TGTGCCAGCAACCAAGGGAGGGGGAACACTGAAGCTTTCTTT. Full variable domain (outside the CDR3, taken from reference TRBV7-9 and TRBJ1-1): DTGVSQNPRHKITKRGQNVTFRCDPISEHNRLYWYRQTLGQGPEFLTYFQNEAQLEKSRLLSDRFSAERPKGSFSTLEIQRTEQGDSAMYLCASNQGRGNTEAFFGQGTRLTVV.

The chain couples TRBV6-1 to TRBJ2-6, with a weak D call TRBD2 (6 bases). The germline V gene encodes CDR1 MNHNS and CDR2 SASEGT. Between the trimmed V and J ends, which lost 7 bases and 2 bases, there was a span of 12 bases. This CDR3 region has 15 residues. The CDR3 DNA is TGTGCCAGCACCTTGGGAGGAACTGGGGCCAACGTCCTGACTTTC. Its translation: CASTLGGTGANVLTF.

The rearrangement links TRBV2 to TRBJ1-2; D remains ambiguous. Per the germline V gene, CDR1 is SNHLY and CDR2 is FYNNEI. This CDR3 has 13 residues. Trimming cost V 8 bases and J 3 bases, with 13 bases left between them. This CDR3 reads CASGIGKDYGYTF. DNA of the CDR3: TGTGCCAGCGGTATAGGGAAGGACTATGGCTACACCTTC.

The CDR3 bases are TGTGCCATCAGCGACAGCGGGGGACTCACAGATACGCAGTATTTT. Translating it yields CAISDSGGLTDTQYF. The chain carries TRBV10-3 and TRBJ2-3; 8 bases align to TRBD2. V lost 6 bases, J lost 2 bases, and 7 bases stayed unmatched. Germline V gene lookup returns CDR1 ENHRY and CDR2 SYGVKD. CDR3 length: 15 amino acids.

The chain employs TRBV7-9 and TRBJ2-3, with TRBD2 as a possible D gene (5 bases). There are 14 residues in the CDR3. V lost 7 bases, J lost 6 bases, and 17 bases lay in between. Germline V CDR1 and CDR2: SEHNR, FQNEAQ (reference sequence). The CDR3, as DNA: TGTGCCAGCAACGAATCTCCCGGGATCGATACGCAGTATTTT. Translated: CASNESPGIDTQYF.

This chain joins TRBV12-3 or TRBV12-4 and TRBJ2-1, with 8 bases that match TRBD2. Germline trimming cut 4 bases from V and 8 bases from J; bases unmatched to any gene: 10. This CDR3 is built from 15 residues. CDR3 nucleotides: TGTGCCAGCAGTTCTATCCGCGGGAGGCCCCATGAGCAGTTCTTC. Translated, it gives CASSSIRGRPHEQFF.

The sample holds one count of this clonotype. The chain carries TRBV12-3 or TRBV12-4 and TRBJ1-1, with 8 bases fitting TRBD1. This CDR3 has 14 amino acids. The ends lost 7 bases at V and 1 base at J; junction bases unmatched: 5. CDR3 sequence (DNA): TGTGCCAGCACCTGGACAGGGTCGAACACTGAAGCTTTCTTT. Its translation: CASTWTGSNTEAFF.

This chain uses TRBV5-4 with TRBJ2-6; perhaps TRBD2 as D (7 bases). Germline V gives CDR1 SGHNT, CDR2 YYREEE (reference sequence). The V and J ends lost 0 bases and 8 bases respectively, with 12 bases between them. This CDR3 comprises 15 residues. CDR3 sequence: CASSLEGGRSNVLTF. In nucleotides, the CDR3 is TGTGCCAGCAGCTTGGAGGGGGGGCGGTCCAACGTCCTGACTTTC.

The chain links TRBV30 to TRBJ1-2; TRBD1 might be the D (5 bases). CDR1 is GTSNPN and CDR2 is SVGIG in the germline V gene (reference sequence). CDR3 length: 16 residues. V was cut by 5 bases and J by 4 bases, with 23 bases left in between. In nucleotides, the CDR3 is TGTGCCTGGCTGATAGGATGGGGACCGCAATCCTATGGCTACACCTTC. Translated, it gives CAWLIGWGPQSYGYTF.

The CDR3 nucleotides read TGTGCCAGCAGCTCACGGACTAGCGGGGCCTACGAGCAGTACTTC. Translation: CASSSRTSGAYEQYF. V usage is TRBV7-9 and J usage is TRBJ2-7, with 12 bases fitting TRBD2. The J segment lost 2 bases and the V segment lost 4 bases, leaving 3 bases of the junction unmatched. Germline V lookup: CDR1 SEHNR, CDR2 FQNEAQ (reference sequence). This CDR3 region has 15 residues.

The genes are TRBV7-9 and TRBJ1-4, with TRBD1 matching 7 bases. Germline loops: CDR1 SEHNR, CDR2 FQNEAQ (reference sequence). The V segment lost 5 bases and the J segment 5 bases; nucleotides outside the gene matches: 8. The CDR3 is 15 amino acids. As DNA, the CDR3 is TGTGCCAGCAGCCTACGACAGGGATTAAATGAAAAACTGTTTTTT. It is translated as CASSLRQGLNEKLFF.

The rearrangement uses TRBV12-3 or TRBV12-4 and TRBJ1-2; TRBD1 matches at 8 bases. J gave up 2 bases and V 4 bases, and 3 bases lay outside the gene matches. The CDR3 runs to 14 residues. The CDR3: CASSYWTGNYGYTF. CDR3 coding DNA: TGTGCCAGCAGTTACTGGACAGGGAACTATGGCTACACCTTC.

The chain recombines TRBV11-3 with TRBJ2-4, with D possibly TRBD1 on 8 matching bases. The CDR3 is made up of 14 amino acids. Per germline, CDR1 SGHNT and CDR2 YENEEA. Trimming pared 1 base from V and 8 bases from J, leaving 12 bases between. The CDR3 loop reads CASSLATGGDIQYF. The CDR3 region has the DNA TGTGCCAGCAGCTTAGCCACAGGGGGGGACATTCAGTACTTC.

V and J are TRBV24-1 and TRBJ2-4, with TRBD1 matching over 9 bases. V shed 4 bases, J shed 7 bases, and the junction held 7 bases outside the gene matches. Per the germline V gene, CDR1 is KGHDR and CDR2 is SFDVKD. The CDR3 runs 15 residues. CDR3 DNA: TGTGCCACCAGTGACACCGGGACAGGGAAGAACATTCAGTACTTC. Protein product: CATSDTGTGKNIQYF.

The chain carries TRBV7-2 and TRBJ2-3; D remains ambiguous. Deletions cut 4 bases from V and 2 bases from J, with 4 bases between. Germline assignment: CDR1 SGHTA and CDR2 FQGNSA. The CDR3 runs 12 residues. This CDR3 reads CASSSFTDTQYF. The CDR3 DNA reads TGTGCCAGCAGCTCTTTCACAGATACGCAGTATTTT.

This chain links TRBV3-1 with TRBJ1-2, with D perhaps matching TRBD1 (5 bases). The CDR3 totals 14 residues. Per germline, CDR1 LGHDT and CDR2 YNNKEL (reference sequence). The V and J ends lost 4 bases and 5 bases respectively, with 14 bases between them. CDR3 amino acids: CASSLYSHRYGYTF. DNA of the CDR3: TGTGCCAGCAGCCTATACTCTCACAGGTATGGCTACACCTTC.

The chain joins TRBV30 to TRBJ2-3; D is uncertain. The CDR3 is made up of 12 amino acids. V lost 4 bases, J lost 7 bases, and 12 bases lay in between. Germline assignment: CDR1 GTSNPN and CDR2 SVGIG (reference sequence). The CDR3 bases are TGTGCCTGGAAACCCCTCCGGAATACGCAGTATTTT. As protein: CAWKPLRNTQYF.

The chain uses TRBV12-3 or TRBV12-4 and TRBJ2-6; D possibly uses TRBD1 or TRBD2 (6 bases each). Trimming cost V 3 bases and J 4 bases, with 13 bases left between them. The length of the CDR3 is 16 residues. Here the CDR3 reads CASSLVGGPGANVLTF. The DNA of the CDR3 is TGTGCCAGCAGTTTGGTTGGGGGGCCCGGGGCCAACGTCCTGACTTTC.

This chain links TRBV28 with TRBJ2-7; 7 bases are a match to TRBD2. The V segment lost 0 bases and the J segment 0 bases; nucleotides outside the gene matches: 5. The CDR3 is made up of 16 amino acids. In germline, CDR1 is MDHEN, CDR2 SYDVKM. The CDR3 loop is CASSLWGSGFSYEQYF. DNA of the CDR3: TGTGCCAGCAGTTTATGGGGTAGCGGGTTCTCCTACGAGCAGTACTTC.